These T cell receptor beta chains were read from a single sample in a study of response to subunit inactivated influenza vaccine. Via MiXCR, TCRdb re-called the RT-PCR reads, giving one row per CDR3 protein. The data show 500,000 to 600,000 distinct CDR3 sequences, with around 11% seen just once and approximately 10% held by the top ten. These same records also appear under a second study, on T cells expressing NK-cell markers.

Material: PBMCs from blood, obtained on the day of vaccination. All receptors derive from a man in his fifties or sixties who received an inactivated influenza vaccine. Each CDR3 is given with its conserved first and last residue. A D gene is named only where the DNA matches it firmly. Only some rows state a clone size, as once, few, many or a class for expanded clones.

len: 13
d_gene: .
j_gene: TRBJ2-5
v_gene: TRBV12-3/TRBV12-4
abundance: few
CDR3nt: TGTGCCAGCGCGGGACAGATCCAAGAGACCCAGTACTTC
CDR3aa: CASAGQIQETQYF

len: 14
d_gene: .
j_gene: TRBJ2-5
v_gene: TRBV15
abundance: .
CDR3nt: TGTGCCACCAGAAAACCCCAGGGGTTGGAGACCCAGTACTTC
CDR3aa: CATRKPQGLETQYF

len: 13
d_gene: TRBD1
j_gene: TRBJ2-7
v_gene: TRBV28
abundance: few
CDR3nt: TGTGCCAGCAGTTTTACAGGGGAACACGAGCAGTACTTC
CDR3aa: CASSFTGEHEQYF

len: 16
d_gene: TRBD2
j_gene: TRBJ2-7
v_gene: TRBV5-1
abundance: few
CDR3nt: TGCGCCAGCAGCTTGGAAGCGGGGGGCGCACTAAGCGAGCAGTACTTC
CDR3aa: CASSLEAGGALSEQYF

len: 16
d_gene: TRBD1
j_gene: TRBJ2-7
v_gene: TRBV6-1
abundance: few
CDR3nt: TGTGCCAGCAGTCGGCTCCCCGGGACAGGGGGCTACGAGCAGTACTTC
CDR3aa: CASSRLPGTGGYEQYF

len: 14
d_gene: .
j_gene: TRBJ2-5
v_gene: TRBV28
abundance: few
CDR3nt: TGTGCCAGCAGTTCCTCTCAGGGGAAAGAGACCCAGTACTTC
CDR3aa: CASSSSQGKETQYF

len: 15
d_gene: TRBD2
j_gene: TRBJ2-3
v_gene: TRBV3-1
abundance: few
CDR3nt: TGTGCCAGCAGGTCGACTAGCGGGATCGCAGATACGCAGTATTTT
CDR3aa: CASRSTSGIADTQYF

len: 18
d_gene: TRBD2
j_gene: TRBJ2-1
v_gene: TRBV3-1
abundance: .
CDR3nt: TGTGCCAGCAGCCAAGATCTTCTGGCGGGGGGGGCCTACAATGAGCAGTTCTTC
CDR3aa: CASSQDLLAGGAYNEQFF

len: 13
d_gene: TRBD2
j_gene: TRBJ2-5
v_gene: TRBV25-1
abundance: .
CDR3nt: TGTGCCAGCGGTTCCAGCGGGGGAGAGACCCAGTACTTC
CDR3aa: CASGSSGGETQYF

len: 15
d_gene: TRBD1
j_gene: TRBJ1-5
v_gene: TRBV5-5
abundance: .
CDR3nt: TGTGCCAGCAGCCTGACAGGGGGCTCGGGTCAGCCCCAGCATTTT
CDR3aa: CASSLTGGSGQPQHF

len: 15
d_gene: .
j_gene: TRBJ2-5
v_gene: TRBV12-3/TRBV12-4
abundance: many
CDR3nt: TGTGCCAGCAGTTTCGGGGGACTCCCGCAAGAGACCCAGTACTTC
CDR3aa: CASSFGGLPQETQYF

len: 15
d_gene: .
j_gene: TRBJ2-3
v_gene: TRBV12-3/TRBV12-4
abundance: .
CDR3nt: TGTGCCAGCAGTCACCGGGACTTTAACACAGATACGCAGTATTTT
CDR3aa: CASSHRDFNTDTQYF

len: 16
d_gene: TRBD1
j_gene: TRBJ2-1
v_gene: TRBV27
abundance: many
CDR3nt: TGTGCCAGCAGTATAGGGACAGGGGATTCCTACAATGAGCAGTTCTTC
CDR3aa: CASSIGTGDSYNEQFF

len: 17
d_gene: TRBD2
j_gene: TRBJ2-1
v_gene: TRBV12-3/TRBV12-4
abundance: many
CDR3nt: TGTGCCAGCAGGCCCCCTAGCGGGAGAGTACACGGCAATGAGCAGTTCTTC
CDR3aa: CASRPPSGRVHGNEQFF

len: 14
d_gene: TRBD2
j_gene: TRBJ2-5
v_gene: TRBV27
abundance: .
CDR3nt: TGTGCCAGCAGTCCGCTAGCGGGAAGAGAGACCCAGTACTTC
CDR3aa: CASSPLAGRETQYF

len: 16
d_gene: .
j_gene: TRBJ2-5
v_gene: TRBV7-7
abundance: few
CDR3nt: TGTGCTAGCAGCCCCGGGACTCCTACTTACCAAGAGACCCAGTACTTC
CDR3aa: CASSPGTPTYQETQYF

len: 13
d_gene: TRBD2
j_gene: TRBJ2-1
v_gene: TRBV29-1
abundance: few
CDR3nt: TGCAGCGTTCGCGGGAGGGCCGTCTATGAGCAGTTCTTC
CDR3aa: CSVRGRAVYEQFF

len: 15
d_gene: .
j_gene: TRBJ2-3
v_gene: TRBV15
abundance: .
CDR3nt: TGTGCCACCAGCAGAGATGGGAGAACCACAGATACGCAGTATTTT
CDR3aa: CATSRDGRTTDTQYF

len: 14
d_gene: .
j_gene: TRBJ2-7
v_gene: TRBV3-1
abundance: many
CDR3nt: TGTGCCAGCAGCCTCACGCAGAACCCTTACGAGCAGTACTTC
CDR3aa: CASSLTQNPYEQYF

len: 16
d_gene: .
j_gene: TRBJ2-2
v_gene: TRBV18
abundance: .
CDR3nt: TGTGCCAGCTCACCATTCGAACGGATATCCACCGGGGAGCTGTTTTTT
CDR3aa: CASSPFERISTGELFF

len: 15
d_gene: TRBD1
j_gene: TRBJ2-5
v_gene: TRBV20-1
abundance: few
CDR3nt: TGCAGTGCTACCCGGACAGGGTCAAGCCAAGAGACCCAGTACTTC
CDR3aa: CSATRTGSSQETQYF

len: 14
d_gene: .
j_gene: TRBJ2-1
v_gene: TRBV5-5
abundance: .
CDR3nt: TGTGCCAGCAGCGTATCGACTAGAGTCAATGAGCAGTTCTTC
CDR3aa: CASSVSTRVNEQFF

len: 16
d_gene: TRBD2
j_gene: TRBJ2-7
v_gene: TRBV4-3
abundance: few
CDR3nt: TGCGCCAGCAGCCAAGATCTGGCTAGCGGATTCTACGAGCAGTACTTC
CDR3aa: CASSQDLASGFYEQYF

len: 15
d_gene: TRBD2
j_gene: TRBJ2-3
v_gene: TRBV29-1
abundance: .
CDR3nt: TGCAGCGTTGGTCCGGCTAGCGGGCGAACAGATACGCAGTATTTT
CDR3aa: CSVGPASGRTDTQYF

len: 11
d_gene: .
j_gene: TRBJ2-1
v_gene: TRBV20-1
abundance: few
CDR3nt: TGCAGTGCTAGAGTGGCCAATGAGCAGTTCTTC
CDR3aa: CSARVANEQFF

len: 15
d_gene: TRBD1
j_gene: TRBJ2-7
v_gene: TRBV10-3
abundance: few
CDR3nt: TGTGCCATCAGTGAGTCGGGACAGGGGGGCTACGAGCAGTACTTC
CDR3aa: CAISESGQGGYEQYF

len: 15
d_gene: TRBD2
j_gene: TRBJ2-1
v_gene: TRBV6-1
abundance: few
CDR3nt: TGTGCCAGCAGTCAAGCGGGACTAGGTGAAAATGAGCAGTTCTTC
CDR3aa: CASSQAGLGENEQFF

len: 16
d_gene: TRBD2
j_gene: TRBJ2-7
v_gene: TRBV9
abundance: few
CDR3nt: TGTGCCAGCAGCGTAGGAGGTAGCGGGAGTATAAACGAGCAGTACTTC
CDR3aa: CASSVGGSGSINEQYF

len: 15
d_gene: .
j_gene: TRBJ2-2
v_gene: TRBV12-3/TRBV12-4
abundance: few
CDR3nt: TGTGCCAGCAGCCGTTCCGGCCGGAACACCGGGGAGCTGTTTTTT
CDR3aa: CASSRSGRNTGELFF

len: 16
d_gene: .
j_gene: TRBJ2-1
v_gene: TRBV12-3/TRBV12-4
abundance: many
CDR3nt: TGTGCCAGCAGTTTTCCCCGGACTACCTCCTACAATGAGCAGTTCTTC
CDR3aa: CASSFPRTTSYNEQFF

len: 15
d_gene: TRBD1
j_gene: TRBJ1-1
v_gene: TRBV12-3/TRBV12-4
abundance: .
CDR3nt: TGTGCCAGCAGTTTAATGGCAGGGGGTTATACTGAAGCTTTCTTT
CDR3aa: CASSLMAGGYTEAFF

len: 13
d_gene: .
j_gene: TRBJ1-5
v_gene: TRBV27
abundance: many
CDR3nt: TGTGCCAGCAGTATTGATAGCAATCAGCCCCAGCATTTT
CDR3aa: CASSIDSNQPQHF

len: 14
d_gene: .
j_gene: TRBJ2-3
v_gene: TRBV6-2/TRBV6-3
abundance: few
CDR3nt: TGTGCCAGCAGTTACAGGGGGACCACAGATACGCAGTATTTT
CDR3aa: CASSYRGTTDTQYF

len: 15
d_gene: .
j_gene: TRBJ2-2
v_gene: TRBV11-2
abundance: few
CDR3nt: TGTGCCAGCAGCCGACTTCGAGGGAACACCGGGGAGCTGTTTTTT
CDR3aa: CASSRLRGNTGELFF

len: 12
d_gene: .
j_gene: TRBJ2-2
v_gene: TRBV5-1
abundance: many
CDR3nt: TGCGCCAGTAGACAGTATTCGGGGGAGCTGTTTTTT
CDR3aa: CASRQYSGELFF

len: 17
d_gene: TRBD2
j_gene: TRBJ2-1
v_gene: TRBV12-3/TRBV12-4
abundance: .
CDR3nt: TGTGCCAGCAGCGGACTAGCGGGGGCCTCCTCCTACAATGAGCAGTTCTTC
CDR3aa: CASSGLAGASSYNEQFF

len: 18
d_gene: .
j_gene: TRBJ2-4
v_gene: TRBV9
abundance: .
CDR3nt: TGTGCCAGCAGCACCCCCCGGGGTAGCGGAAATATAGGGGACATTCAGTACTTC
CDR3aa: CASSTPRGSGNIGDIQYF